This T cell receptor (beta chain) came from a study of T cells in Graves' hyperthyroidism and ophthalmopathy. This clonotype was recorded a few times. The antigen is not known. Reasons for excluding patients were uncontrolled infection, other autoimmune disease, pregnancy or lactation. Each diagnosis drew on symptoms, thyroxine, TRAb, thyroid ultrasound and orbital computed tomography findings. Study-wide findings and caveats: In validation, the model predicted ophthalmopathy. These predictions came a median roughly seven months before onset. Ophthalmopathy was told apart from stable hyperthyroidism by a 13 V-J model.

Amplified regions were TCR beta CDR3 sequences from RNA transcripts. HTBI primers were the set used in a first-round RT-PCR of the TCR CDR3. Using its own MiXCR run on the multiplex PCR reads, TCRdb lists one record per CDR3 protein. The top ten hold 19% of the sample, which has a few hundred thousand distinct CDR3 sequences, just over 45% seen once. Specimen: peripheral blood or thyroid tissue (not recorded which). The receptor was isolated from an adult woman with Graves' disease, either hyperthyroidism or ophthalmopathy (not recorded which).

The CDR3 sequence: CATSRGGLNEQFF. The CDR3 DNA sequence: TGTGCCACCAGCAGAGGAGGGCTCAATGAGCAGTTCTTC. The chain has TRBV15 and TRBJ2-1; D may be TRBD2 (5 bases). This CDR3 comprises 13 residues. The V end was cut by 1 base, the J end by 6 bases, with 7 bases between. CDR1 and CDR2 (germline): LNHNV, YYDKDF (reference sequence).